This TCR beta chain was found in a study of T-cell reconstitution after alpha-beta-depleted transplantation in children. There are many counts of this clonotype. Preparation of the TCRbeta library involved a method that used unique molecular identifiers. A single record per CDR3 protein comes from TCRdb applying MiXCR to the PCR reads. This table holds about 280,000 distinct CDR3 sequences, 9.5% to 13% found once. The CDR3 length is 15 residues. The V and J ends lost 4 bases and 6 bases respectively, with 17 bases between them. Germline CDR1 SGHRS, CDR2 YFSETQ. The sequencing used peripheral blood, collected 180 days after TCRalphabeta/CD19-depleted stem cell transplant. The V gene is TRBV5-1, the J gene TRBJ2-1; the D call may be TRBD1 or TRBD2 (5 bases each). The origin of this receptor is a male patient between 2 and 15 years old who had a stem cell transplant for chronic granulomatous disease, so the T cells may come from the graft donor. The CDR3, as DNA: TGCGCCAGCAGCCAGAGTGGGGGATGGGGCAATGAGCAGTTCTTC. This translates into CASSQSGGWGNEQFF.